The 29 T cell receptor beta chains below come from one sample, sequenced in a study of shared clonotypes between healthy human individuals. Assay used: immunoSEQ multiplex PCR; TCRdb lists only in-frame clones, some missing. The sample consists of roughly 1 million clones, roughly 74% of them appearing once. Sample: memory CD4+ T cells from PBMCs. The subset denotes: CD45RA-negative fraction. These receptors all come from a man between 18 and 29 years old in good health. Some clones in this sample may be carry-over from other donors' samples.

This chain joins TRBV2 and TRBJ1-1, with D hard to call. Germline values: CDR1 SNHLY, CDR2 FYNNEI. This CDR3 spans 13 amino acids. Trimming stripped 4 bases from V and 6 bases from J, with 12 bases between. The CDR3 DNA follows: TGTGCCAGCAGTGGACGGTTGGGCGCTGAAGCTTTCTTT. This encodes CASSGRLGAEAFF.

In DNA, the CDR3 is TGTGCCAGCAGTAGCGGAGGGGCTGGGAATCAGCCCCAGCATTTT. Amino acid sequence: CASSSGGAGNQPQHF. V is TRBV4-2 and J is TRBJ1-5, with D tentatively TRBD1 (5 bases). Germline CDR1 is LGHNA and CDR2 is YNFKEQ. The length of the CDR3 is 15 residues. Trimming removed 6 bases at V and 4 bases at J, with 16 bases between.

The rearrangement joins TRBV30 to TRBJ1-4; no reliable D call. Looked up from germline, CDR1 is GTSNPN and CDR2 is SVGIG (reference sequence). V lost 2 bases and J lost 0, with 10 bases in between. The CDR3 consists of 15 residues. This CDR3 reads CAWSTGRTTNEKLFF. The CDR3 nucleotides are TGTGCCTGGAGTACCGGACGGACAACTAATGAAAAACTGTTTTTT.

This rearrangement joins TRBV28 to TRBJ1-2, with D maybe TRBD1 (6 bases). V was pared by 6 bases and J by 1 base, with 21 bases between. CDR1 MDHEN and CDR2 SYDVKM come from the germline V gene. The CDR3 has 17 residues. The DNA of the CDR3 is TGTGCCAGCAGATATCGGATCAGGGGCAGAGTTAACTATGGCTACACCTTC. Protein sequence: CASRYRIRGRVNYGYTF.

This clone was counted between two and nine times. This chain joins TRBV28 and TRBJ2-4, with D maybe TRBD2 (5 bases). V was clipped by 7 bases and J by 1 base, with 8 bases between them. Germline V lookup: CDR1 MDHEN, CDR2 SYDVKM. The CDR3 sequence is 13 residues long. The CDR3 DNA sequence: TGTGCCAGCACGGAGGTCGCCAAAAACATTCAGTACTTC. Protein product: CASTEVAKNIQYF. Complete variable domain (other parts from reference TRBV28 and TRBJ2-4): DVKVTQSSRYLVKRTGEKVFLECVQDMDHENMFWYRQDPGLGLRLIYFSYDVKMKEKGDIPEGYSVSREKKERFSLILESASTNQTSMYLCASTEVAKNIQYFGAGTRLSVL.

The chain has TRBV6-6 and TRBJ1-4, with TRBD1 matching over 9 bases. The CDR3 contains 15 residues. V shed 2 bases, J shed 7 bases, and the junction held 5 bases outside the gene matches. Germline assignment: CDR1 MNHNY and CDR2 SVGAGI (reference sequence). CDR3 sequence reads: CASSYRPGQGEKLFF. DNA of the CDR3: TGTGCCAGCAGTTACCGACCGGGACAGGGTGAAAAACTGTTTTTT.

This clone showed up just once. The genes are TRBV6-6 and TRBJ2-5, with 7 bases lining up with TRBD1. Germline CDR1 and CDR2: MNHNY and SVGAGI (reference sequence). The CDR3 is 14 amino acids. Trimming at V came to 4 bases and at J to 5 bases, leaving 7 bases not matched to a gene. The CDR3, as DNA: TGTGCCAGCAGTTTCCCAGGGGGTACGGAGACCCAGTACTTC. Translation gives CASSFPGGTETQYF.

This chain links TRBV30 with TRBJ2-1; 8 bases are shared with TRBD1. Germline V gene lookup returns CDR1 GTSNPN and CDR2 SVGIG (reference sequence). J gave up 4 bases and V 2 bases, and 7 bases lay outside the gene matches. The CDR3 is 15 amino acids. In DNA form, the CDR3 reads TGTGCCTGGAGTCCCCAGGGGGCGGGTTACAATGAGCAGTTCTTC. Its translation: CAWSPQGAGYNEQFF.

V gene TRBV18 combines with J gene TRBJ1-1; no definite D call. Trimming took off 2 bases at V and 8 bases at J, with 15 bases between the two ends. Germline values: CDR1 KGHSH, CDR2 LQKENI. The CDR3 is 14 amino acids. Here the CDR3 reads CASSPSSPDQEAFF. The CDR3 nucleotides read TGTGCCAGCTCACCATCATCCCCAGACCAGGAAGCTTTCTTT. The full variable domain, rest sourced from reference TRBV18 and TRBJ1-1, is NAGVMQNPRHLVRRRGQEARLRCSPMKGHSHVYWYRQLPEEGLKFMVYLQKENIIDESGMPKERFSAEFPKEGPSILRIQQVVRGDSAAYFCASSPSSPDQEAFFGQGTRLTVV.

This clone was seen once. This chain connects TRBV9 to TRBJ2-5, with a tentative D call TRBD2 (6 bases). V lost 1 base, J lost 5 bases, and 15 bases lay in between. Germline V lookup: CDR1 SGDLS, CDR2 YYNGEE. CDR3 length equals 15 residues. CDR3 loop: CASSVNPGGGETQYF. The CDR3 DNA follows: TGTGCCAGCAGCGTAAATCCCGGTGGAGGGGAGACCCAGTACTTC.

Worth noting for this clone: Other DNA sequences within the sample encode an identical CDR3. This chain joins TRBV5-1 and TRBJ1-5; D is uncertain. Trimming took 4 bases from V and 4 from J, leaving 9 bases between them. Germline assignment: CDR1 SGHRS and CDR2 YFSETQ. The CDR3 contains 13 residues. As DNA, the CDR3 is TGCGCCAGCAGCCCGGGAGGAAATCAGCCCCAGCATTTT. Protein sequence: CASSPGGNQPQHF. The whole variable domain, remainder taken from reference TRBV5-1 and TRBJ1-5, is KAGVTQTPRYLIKTRGQQVTLSCSPISGHRSVSWYQQTPGQGLQFLFEYFSETQRNKGNFPGRFSGRQFSNSRSEMNVSTLELGDSALYLCASSPGGNQPQHFGDGTRLSIL.

The rearrangement joins TRBV7-3 to TRBJ2-3; either TRBD1 or TRBD2 may supply D (6 bases each). Trimming left V 1 base short and J 0 bases short, with 8 bases between. Germline V gives CDR1 SGHTA, CDR2 FQGTGA. The CDR3 has 15 amino acids. DNA of the CDR3: TGTGCCAGCAGCTTAAGGGGGGCTAGCACAGATACGCAGTATTTT. It yields the protein CASSLRGASTDTQYF.

V gene TRBV28 combines with J gene TRBJ2-1; D is perhaps TRBD1 (5 bases). The germline V gene encodes CDR1 MDHEN and CDR2 SYDVKM. The CDR3 loop spans 13 amino acids. The V gene lost 3 bases and the J gene lost 10 bases, with 13 bases spanning the gap. The CDR3 loop reads CASSFRPRTEQFF. The DNA for the CDR3 is TGTGCCAGCAGTTTTCGGCCCAGGACAGAGCAGTTCTTC.

CDR3 sequence: CASSMGLRTYNEQFF. Here the CDR3 DNA reads TGCGCCAGCAGCATGGGACTTCGTACTTACAATGAGCAGTTCTTC. The chain has TRBV5-1 and TRBJ2-1; a weak D match, TRBD2 (6 bases). CDR3 size: 15 residues. The germline gives CDR1 SGHRS, CDR2 YFSETQ. Deletions cut 4 bases from V and 4 bases from J, with 15 bases between.

CDR3 region: CASGPEGGRSGYTF. The CDR3 bases are TGTGCTAGTGGTCCAGAAGGGGGGCGGAGTGGCTACACCTTC. This chain connects TRBV12-5 to TRBJ1-2, with a possible D match to TRBD1 (6 bases). CDR1 is LGHNT and CDR2 is FRNRAP in the germline V gene. The V end lost 5 bases, the J end lost 7 bases, and 17 bases lay between the germline ends. This CDR3 is 14 amino acids long.

This rearrangement joins TRBV2 to TRBJ2-7; tentatively, D is TRBD2 (5 bases). Trimming removed 4 bases from V and 9 bases from J, with 13 bases in between. Germline lookup yields CDR1 SNHLY and CDR2 FYNNEI. This CDR3 has 12 residues. CDR3 amino acids: CASSVGVLGQYF. The DNA of the CDR3 is TGTGCCAGCAGTGTCGGGGTTCTTGGGCAGTACTTC.

The rearrangement uses TRBV11-2 and TRBJ2-3; either TRBD1 or TRBD2 may fit D (5 bases each). Germline assignment: CDR1 SGHAT and CDR2 FQNNGV. The ends were cut back, 3 bases at V and 9 bases at J, with 13 bases in the middle. The CDR3 is 13 amino acids. CDR3 DNA: TGTGCCAGCAGCTTGGGGACCCGCTCCACGCAGTATTTT. Amino acids: CASSLGTRSTQYF.

Details on this clone: The identical CDR3 is also encoded by other nucleotide sequences in the sample. In DNA form, the CDR3 reads TGTGCCAGCAGCCTCGGACTAGCGGGTTACAATGAGCAGTTCTTC. The encoded protein is CASSLGLAGYNEQFF. The rearrangement joins TRBV11-2 to TRBJ2-1; 11 nucleotides align to TRBD2. This CDR3 spans 15 amino acids. Germline loops: CDR1 SGHAT, CDR2 FQNNGV. V lost 5 bases to trimming and J lost 4 bases; unmatched junction nucleotides: 4.

The table lists this clone with a few counts. V and J are TRBV15 and TRBJ2-7; 9 bases map to TRBD1. The trim removed 5 bases at V and 5 bases at J, leaving 10 bases unmatched. Germline lookup yields CDR1 LNHNV and CDR2 YYDKDF (reference sequence). This CDR3 region has 15 residues. CDR3 nucleotide sequence: TGTGCCACCAGCGGCGACAGGGGGAAAGGGGACGAGCAGTACTTC. Translated: CATSGDRGKGDEQYF.

In this sample, this clone turned up a few times. V is TRBV15 and J is TRBJ2-7; the D is unclear. This CDR3 has 15 residues. Trimming stripped 0 bases from V and 3 bases from J, with 12 bases between. The V gene's germline CDR1 is LNHNV and CDR2 YYDKDF (reference sequence). This chain's CDR3 is CATSRDRMAHYEQYF. The DNA for the CDR3 is TGTGCCACCAGCAGAGATCGGATGGCCCACTACGAGCAGTACTTC.

In this sample, this clone turned up once. The chain combines TRBV6-4 with TRBJ1-1; D may be TRBD1 (5 bases). V was clipped by 2 bases and J by 0 bases, with 16 bases between them. Looked up from germline, CDR1 is MRHNA and CDR2 is SNTAGT. This CDR3 region has 17 residues. The CDR3 DNA is TGTGCCAGCAGTGACCCCGGGGCCGTAGCGATGAACACTGAAGCTTTCTTT. Translation gives CASSDPGAVAMNTEAFF.

This clone was seen more than once but under ten times. The V and J genes are TRBV30 and TRBJ1-3, with D unresolved. CDR3 length equals 14 residues. V dropped 4 bases and J dropped 0 bases, with 10 bases sitting between them. The germline gives CDR1 GTSNPN, CDR2 SVGIG (reference sequence). The chain's CDR3 is CAWTKTFSGNTIYF. CDR3 bases: TGTGCCTGGACTAAGACCTTCTCTGGAAACACCATATATTTT.

The rearrangement uses TRBV7-2 and TRBJ1-5; no firm D call. CDR1 SGHTA and CDR2 FQGNSA come from the germline V gene. The CDR3 spans 13 residues. The V gene lost 5 bases and the J gene lost 7 bases, with 12 bases spanning the gap. The CDR3 DNA sequence: TGTGCCAGCAGCCCAACGGAGGTGCAGCCCCAGCATTTT. The encoded protein is CASSPTEVQPQHF.

This clone has just one count. V usage is TRBV19 and J usage is TRBJ2-1, with 11 nucleotides matching TRBD1. CDR3 length: 16 amino acids. V shed 9 bases, J shed 6 bases, and the junction held 13 bases outside the gene matches. Germline loops: CDR1 LNHDA, CDR2 SQIVND (reference sequence). The CDR3 coding sequence is TGTGCCAGCAAACATAGGGGACAGGGGGACGGCAATGAGCAGTTCTTC. This codes for CASKHRGQGDGNEQFF. Complete variable domain (other parts from reference TRBV19 and TRBJ2-1): DGGITQSPKYLFRKEGQNVTLSCEQNLNHDAMYWYRQDPGQGLRLIYYSQIVNDFQKGDIAEGYSVSREKKESFPLTVTSAQKNPTAFYLCASKHRGQGDGNEQFFGPGTRLTVL.

Concerning this clone: Additional DNA sequences in this sample encode the identical CDR3. The J gene is TRBJ2-7, the V gene TRBV2; tentatively, D is TRBD1 or TRBD2 (6 bases each). Germline V gene data show CDR1 as SNHLY and CDR2 as FYNNEI. The CDR3 totals 15 residues. Between the trimmed V and J ends, which lost 1 base and 0 bases, there was a span of 10 bases. In DNA, the CDR3 is TGTGCCAGCAGTGAAGGGGGGGCGAGCTCCTACGAGCAGTACTTC. This sequence encodes CASSEGGASSYEQYF.

The rearrangement links TRBV30 to TRBJ1-2; D is ambiguous. The CDR3 has 11 amino acids. V was trimmed by 2 bases and J by 10 bases, leaving 11 bases between them. Germline values: CDR1 GTSNPN, CDR2 SVGIG (reference sequence). CDR3 sequence reads: CAWSLGEYYTF. DNA of the CDR3: TGTGCCTGGAGTCTTGGGGAATACTACACCTTC.

This chain links TRBV5-4 with TRBJ2-5, with 13 positions matching TRBD2. Germline CDR1 SGHNT, CDR2 YYREEE (reference sequence). Trimming took 5 bases from V and 5 from J; bases not matched to a gene: 9. The CDR3 is 16 amino acids. The DNA for the CDR3 is TGTGCCAGCAGAGGGACTAGCGGGACGATGGGGGAGACCCAGTACTTC. Translation: CASRGTSGTMGETQYF.

This clone has more than one count but fewer than ten. The sample contains more than one DNA sequence encoding this CDR3. The V call is TRBV10-3, the J call TRBJ2-3; no clear D gene. Trimming left V 2 bases short and J 4 bases short, with 4 bases between. The germline V gene encodes CDR1 ENHRY and CDR2 SYGVKD. The CDR3 extends over 12 amino acids. The CDR3 DNA follows: TGTGCCATCAGTGAGGGGGCAGATACGCAGTATTTT. Its protein is CAISEGADTQYF.

This chain joins TRBV10-3 and TRBJ1-3; 9 positions agree with TRBD1. V trimming: 6 bases; J trimming: 0 bases; junction bases outside the gene matches: 12. The CDR3 sequence is 18 residues long. Germline values: CDR1 ENHRY, CDR2 SYGVKD. The CDR3 is CAIRSPTGGRVSGNTIYF. The CDR3 coding sequence is TGTGCCATCAGGAGCCCGACAGGGGGAAGAGTCTCTGGAAACACCATATATTTT.